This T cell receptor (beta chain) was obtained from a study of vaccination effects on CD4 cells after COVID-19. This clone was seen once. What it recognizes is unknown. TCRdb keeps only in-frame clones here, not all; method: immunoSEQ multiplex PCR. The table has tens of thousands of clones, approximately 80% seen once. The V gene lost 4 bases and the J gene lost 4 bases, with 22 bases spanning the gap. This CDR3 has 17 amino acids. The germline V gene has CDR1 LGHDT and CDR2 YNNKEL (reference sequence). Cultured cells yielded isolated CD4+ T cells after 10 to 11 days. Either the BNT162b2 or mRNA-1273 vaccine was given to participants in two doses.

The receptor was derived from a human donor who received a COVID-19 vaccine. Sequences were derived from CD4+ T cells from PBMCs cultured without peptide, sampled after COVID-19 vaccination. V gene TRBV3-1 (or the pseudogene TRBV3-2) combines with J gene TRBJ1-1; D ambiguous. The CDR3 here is CASSLHTTVSTTTEAFF. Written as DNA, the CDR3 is TGTGCCAGCAGCCTCCACACAACCGTATCGACGACCACTGAAGCTTTCTTT.